Listed here are 4 T cell receptor beta chains from one sample, sequenced in a study of T cell repertoires in cytomegalovirus infection. Via MiXCR, TCRdb re-called the reads, giving one row per CDR3 protein. This table has a few hundred thousand distinct CDR3 sequences, about a sixth appearing once. Sequenced input: CD8+ T cells from PBMCs. The receptor set was obtained from a human donor in good health (CMV status not recorded). Some clones in this sample may be carry-over from other donors' samples.

This clonotype appeared a few times. CDR3 sequence (DNA): TGTGCCAGCAGTGAAGCCTCCTACGGGAGTGATCACTATGGCTACACCTTC. Protein product: CASSEASYGSDHYGYTF. The chain joins TRBV2 to TRBJ1-2; D unresolved. Germline CDR1 SNHLY, CDR2 FYNNEI. The CDR3 is 17 amino acids. The V end lost 0 bases, the J end lost 3 bases, and 17 bases lay between the germline ends. Variable domain in full (rest from reference TRBV2 and TRBJ1-2): EPEVTQTPSHQVTQMGQEVILRCVPISNHLYFYWYRQILGQKVEFLVSFYNNEISEKSEIFDDQFSVERPDGSNFTLKIRSTKLEDSAMYFCASSEASYGSDHYGYTFGSGTRLTVV.

The V and J genes are TRBV18 and TRBJ2-7; D may be TRBD1 or TRBD2 (5 bases each). From germline, CDR1 is KGHSH and CDR2 LQKENI. Trimming pared 5 bases from V and 7 bases from J, leaving 15 bases between. The CDR3 contains 13 residues. As DNA, the CDR3 is TGTGCCAGCTCAGAAGGGACCGGCGGGGAGCAGTACTTC. Its protein product is CASSEGTGGEQYF. Full variable domain (outside the CDR3, taken from reference TRBV18 and TRBJ2-7): NAGVMQNPRHLVRRRGQEARLRCSPMKGHSHVYWYRQLPEEGLKFMVYLQKENIIDESGMPKERFSAEFPKEGPSILRIQQVVRGDSAAYFCASSEGTGGEQYFGPGTRLTVT.

CDR3 sequence: CASSQDQYDTSEKLFF. CDR3 coding DNA: TGCGCCAGCAGCCAAGATCAATACGACACCAGCGAAAAACTGTTTTTT. This chain connects TRBV4-3 to TRBJ1-4; D remains unclear. The CDR3 loop spans 16 amino acids. The V end was cut by 0 bases, the J end by 8 bases, with 16 bases between. CDR1 LGHNA and CDR2 YSLEER come from the germline V gene.

This clonotype appeared a few times. The chain uses TRBV4-3 and TRBJ2-3; 7 bases agree with TRBD1. Germline V lookup: CDR1 LGHNA, CDR2 YSLEER. This CDR3 has 15 amino acids. The ends lost 0 bases at V and 4 bases at J; junction bases unmatched: 4. The CDR3: CASSQESGGADTQYF. CDR3 DNA: TGCGCCAGCAGCCAAGAGTCAGGGGGAGCAGATACGCAGTATTTT.